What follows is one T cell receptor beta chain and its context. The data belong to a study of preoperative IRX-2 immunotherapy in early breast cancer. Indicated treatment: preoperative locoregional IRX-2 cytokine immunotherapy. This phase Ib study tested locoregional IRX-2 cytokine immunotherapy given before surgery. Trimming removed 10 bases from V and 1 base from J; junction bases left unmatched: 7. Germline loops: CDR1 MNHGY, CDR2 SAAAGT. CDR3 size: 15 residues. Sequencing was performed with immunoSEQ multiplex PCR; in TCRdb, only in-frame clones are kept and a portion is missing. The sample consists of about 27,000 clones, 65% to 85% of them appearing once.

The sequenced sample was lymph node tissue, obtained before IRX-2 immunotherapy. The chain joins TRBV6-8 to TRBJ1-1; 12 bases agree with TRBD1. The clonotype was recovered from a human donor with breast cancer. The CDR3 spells CAIRGQGARNTEAFF. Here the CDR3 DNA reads TGTGCCATCAGGGGACAGGGGGCCAGGAACACTGAAGCTTTCTTT.